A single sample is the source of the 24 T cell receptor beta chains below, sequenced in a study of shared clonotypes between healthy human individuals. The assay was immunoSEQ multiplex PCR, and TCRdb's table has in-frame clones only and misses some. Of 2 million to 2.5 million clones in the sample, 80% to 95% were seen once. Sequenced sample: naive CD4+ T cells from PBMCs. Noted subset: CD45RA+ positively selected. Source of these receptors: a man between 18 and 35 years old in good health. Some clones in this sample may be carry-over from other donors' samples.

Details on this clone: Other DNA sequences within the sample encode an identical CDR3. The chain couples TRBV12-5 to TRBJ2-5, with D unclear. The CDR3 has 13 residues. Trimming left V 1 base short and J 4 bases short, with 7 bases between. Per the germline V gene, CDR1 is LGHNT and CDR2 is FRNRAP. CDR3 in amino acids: CASGLGPVETQYF. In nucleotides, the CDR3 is TGTGCTAGTGGTTTGGGCCCAGTAGAGACCCAGTACTTC.

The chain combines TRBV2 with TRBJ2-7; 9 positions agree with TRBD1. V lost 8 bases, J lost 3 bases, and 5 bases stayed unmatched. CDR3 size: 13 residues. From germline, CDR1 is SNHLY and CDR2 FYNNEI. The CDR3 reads CASWTGEFYEQYF. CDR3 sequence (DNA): TGTGCCAGCTGGACAGGGGAGTTCTACGAGCAGTACTTC.

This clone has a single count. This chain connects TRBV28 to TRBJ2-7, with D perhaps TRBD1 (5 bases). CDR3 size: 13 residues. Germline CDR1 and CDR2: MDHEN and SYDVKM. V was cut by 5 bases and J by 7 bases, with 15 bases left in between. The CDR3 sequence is CASSQGPQGEQYF. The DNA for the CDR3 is TGTGCCAGCAGTCAAGGGCCGCAGGGTGAGCAGTACTTC.

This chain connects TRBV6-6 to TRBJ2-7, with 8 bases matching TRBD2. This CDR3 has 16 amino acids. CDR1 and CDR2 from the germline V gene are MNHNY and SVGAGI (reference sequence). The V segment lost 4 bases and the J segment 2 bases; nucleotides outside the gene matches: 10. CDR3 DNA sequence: TGTGCCAGCAGTTCTACCGGGGGGGGCTCAACCTACGAGCAGTACTTC. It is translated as CASSSTGGGSTYEQYF.

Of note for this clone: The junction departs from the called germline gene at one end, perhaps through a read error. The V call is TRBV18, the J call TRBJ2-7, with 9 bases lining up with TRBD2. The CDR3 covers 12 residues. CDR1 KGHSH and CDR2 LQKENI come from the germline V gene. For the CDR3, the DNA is TGTGCCAGCTCACCAACTACGGGACTAGCCGACTTC. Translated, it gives CASSPTTGLADF. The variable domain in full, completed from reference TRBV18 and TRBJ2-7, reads NAGVMQNPRHLVRRRGQEARLRCSPMKGHSHVYWYRQLPEEGLKFMVYLQKENIIDESGMPKERFSAEFPKEGPSILRIQQVVRGDSAAYFCASSPTTGLADFGPGTRLTVT.

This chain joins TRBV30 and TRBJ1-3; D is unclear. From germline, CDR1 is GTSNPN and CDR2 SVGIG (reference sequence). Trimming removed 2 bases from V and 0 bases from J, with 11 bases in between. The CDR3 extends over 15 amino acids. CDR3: CAWSHSIRSGNTIYF. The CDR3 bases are TGTGCCTGGAGTCACTCCATCCGCTCTGGAAACACCATATATTTT. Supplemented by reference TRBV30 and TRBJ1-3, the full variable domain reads SQTIHQWPATLVQPVGSPLSLECTVEGTSNPNLYWYRQAAGRGLQLLFYSVGIGQISSEVPQNLSASRPQDRQFILSSKKLLLSDSGFYLCAWSHSIRSGNTIYFGEGSWLTVV.

The CDR3 DNA sequence: TGTGCCAGCAGCGTAAGAACAGGGGCACCCTACGAGCAGTACTTC. Translated, it gives CASSVRTGAPYEQYF. This chain links TRBV9 with TRBJ2-7; 7 bases fit TRBD1. In germline, CDR1 is SGDLS, CDR2 YYNGEE. V shed 1 base and J 2 bases; nucleotides not matched to a gene: 6. This CDR3 contains 15 residues.

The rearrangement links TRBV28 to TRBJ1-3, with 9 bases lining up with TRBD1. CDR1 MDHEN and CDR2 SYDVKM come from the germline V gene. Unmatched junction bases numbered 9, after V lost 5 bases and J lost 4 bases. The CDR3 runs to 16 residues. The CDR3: CASSIQQGAIGNTIYF. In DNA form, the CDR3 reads TGTGCCAGCAGTATCCAACAGGGGGCGATAGGAAACACCATATATTTT.

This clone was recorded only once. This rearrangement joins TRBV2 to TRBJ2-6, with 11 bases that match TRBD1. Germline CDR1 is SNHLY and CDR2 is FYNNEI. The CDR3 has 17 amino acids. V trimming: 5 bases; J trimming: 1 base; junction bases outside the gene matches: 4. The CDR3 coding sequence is TGTGCCAGCAGTCCGGGACAGGGGGTTTCTGGGGCCAACGTCCTGACTTTC. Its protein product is CASSPGQGVSGANVLTF.

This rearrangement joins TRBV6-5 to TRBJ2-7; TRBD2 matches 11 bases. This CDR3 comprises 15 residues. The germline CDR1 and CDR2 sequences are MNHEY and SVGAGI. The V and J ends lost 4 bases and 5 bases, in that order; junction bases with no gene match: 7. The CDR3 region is CASSSAAGLADEQYF. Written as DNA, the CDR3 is TGTGCCAGCAGTTCAGCAGCGGGACTAGCGGACGAGCAGTACTTC.

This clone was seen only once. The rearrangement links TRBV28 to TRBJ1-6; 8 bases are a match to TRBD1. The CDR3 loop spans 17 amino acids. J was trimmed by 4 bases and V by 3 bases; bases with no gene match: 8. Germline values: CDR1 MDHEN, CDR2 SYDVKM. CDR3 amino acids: CASSLGQALAYNSPLHF. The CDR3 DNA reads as TGTGCCAGCAGTTTGGGACAGGCGTTGGCGTATAATTCACCCCTCCACTTT.

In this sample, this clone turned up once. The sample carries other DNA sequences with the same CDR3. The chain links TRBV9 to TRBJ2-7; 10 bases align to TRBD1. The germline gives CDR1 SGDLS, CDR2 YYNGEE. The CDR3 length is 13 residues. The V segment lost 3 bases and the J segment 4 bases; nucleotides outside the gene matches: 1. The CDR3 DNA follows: TGTGCCAGCAGCGGGACAGGGGGTTACGAGCAGTACTTC. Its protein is CASSGTGGYEQYF.

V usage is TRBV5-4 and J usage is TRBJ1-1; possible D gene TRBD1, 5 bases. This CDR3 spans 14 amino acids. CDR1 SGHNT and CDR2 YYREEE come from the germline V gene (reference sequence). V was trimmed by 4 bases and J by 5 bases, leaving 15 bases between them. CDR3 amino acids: CASSPRGGDTEAFF. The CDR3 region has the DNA TGTGCCAGCAGCCCCCGGGGGGGGGATACTGAAGCTTTCTTT.

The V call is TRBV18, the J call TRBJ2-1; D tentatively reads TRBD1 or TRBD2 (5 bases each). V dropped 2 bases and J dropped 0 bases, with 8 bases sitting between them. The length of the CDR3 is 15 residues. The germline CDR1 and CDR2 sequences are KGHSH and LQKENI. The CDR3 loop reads CASSPWGSSYNEQFF. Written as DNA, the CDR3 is TGTGCCAGCTCACCATGGGGGAGCTCCTACAATGAGCAGTTCTTC.

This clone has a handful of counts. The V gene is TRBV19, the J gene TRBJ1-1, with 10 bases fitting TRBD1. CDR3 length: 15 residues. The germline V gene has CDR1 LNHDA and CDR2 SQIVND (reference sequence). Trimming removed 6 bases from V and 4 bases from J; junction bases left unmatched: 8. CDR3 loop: CASSPSGTGATEAFF. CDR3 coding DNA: TGTGCCAGTAGCCCGTCGGGGACAGGGGCCACTGAAGCTTTCTTT.

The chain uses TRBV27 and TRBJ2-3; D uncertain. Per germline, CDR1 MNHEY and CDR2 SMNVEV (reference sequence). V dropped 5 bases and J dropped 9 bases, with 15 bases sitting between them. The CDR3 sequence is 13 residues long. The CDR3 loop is CASSPVFLGTQYF. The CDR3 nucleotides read TGTGCCAGCAGTCCCGTTTTTCTCGGGACGCAGTATTTT.

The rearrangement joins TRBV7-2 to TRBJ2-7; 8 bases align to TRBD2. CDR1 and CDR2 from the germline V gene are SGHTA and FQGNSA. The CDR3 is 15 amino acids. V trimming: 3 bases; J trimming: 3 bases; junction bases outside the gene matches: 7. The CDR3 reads CASSLGGGRFYEQYF. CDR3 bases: TGTGCCAGCAGCTTGGGTGGCGGGAGGTTCTACGAGCAGTACTTC. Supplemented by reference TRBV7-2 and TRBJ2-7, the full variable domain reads GAGVSQSPSNKVTEKGKDVELRCDPISGHTALYWYRQSLGQGLEFLIYFQGNSAPDKSGLPSDRFSAERTGGSVSTLTIQRTQQEDSAVYLCASSLGGGRFYEQYFGPGTRLTVT.

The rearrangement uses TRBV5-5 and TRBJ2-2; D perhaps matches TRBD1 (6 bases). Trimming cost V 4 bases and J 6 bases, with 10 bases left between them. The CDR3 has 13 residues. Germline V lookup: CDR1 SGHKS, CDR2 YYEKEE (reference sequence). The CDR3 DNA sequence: TGTGCCAGCAGCCACACAGGGTCCGGGGAGCTGTTTTTT. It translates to CASSHTGSGELFF.

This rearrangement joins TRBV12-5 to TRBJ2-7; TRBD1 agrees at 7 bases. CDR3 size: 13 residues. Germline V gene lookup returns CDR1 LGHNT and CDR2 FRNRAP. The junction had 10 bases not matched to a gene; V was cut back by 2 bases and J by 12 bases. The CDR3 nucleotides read TGTGCTAGTGGTTTGCCGCCGGGACAGCGAGCGTACTTC. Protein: CASGLPPGQRAYF.

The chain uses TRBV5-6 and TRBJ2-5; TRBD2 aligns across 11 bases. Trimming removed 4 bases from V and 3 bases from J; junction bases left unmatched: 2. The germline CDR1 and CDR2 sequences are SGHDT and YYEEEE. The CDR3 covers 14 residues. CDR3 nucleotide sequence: TGTGCCAGCAGCGCGGGACTAGCGGAAGAGACCCAGTACTTC. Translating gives CASSAGLAEETQYF.

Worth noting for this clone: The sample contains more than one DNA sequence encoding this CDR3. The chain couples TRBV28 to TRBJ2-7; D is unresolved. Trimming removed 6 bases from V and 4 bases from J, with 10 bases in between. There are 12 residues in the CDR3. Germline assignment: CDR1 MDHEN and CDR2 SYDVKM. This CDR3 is CASSLVGYEQYF. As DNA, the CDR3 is TGTGCCAGCAGCCTCGTGGGGTACGAGCAGTACTTC.

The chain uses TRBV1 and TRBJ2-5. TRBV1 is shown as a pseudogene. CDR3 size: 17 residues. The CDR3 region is CTSSQSPGDGTQETQYF. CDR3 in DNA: TGCACCAGCAGCCAAAGTCCCGGGGACGGAACACAAGAGACCCAGTACTTC.

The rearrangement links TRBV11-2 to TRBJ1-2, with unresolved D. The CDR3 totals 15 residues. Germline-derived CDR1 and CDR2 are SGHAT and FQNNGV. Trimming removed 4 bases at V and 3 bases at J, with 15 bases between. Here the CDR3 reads CASSSARRQYYGYTF. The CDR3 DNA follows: TGTGCCAGCAGCTCCGCGAGGCGGCAGTACTATGGCTACACCTTC.

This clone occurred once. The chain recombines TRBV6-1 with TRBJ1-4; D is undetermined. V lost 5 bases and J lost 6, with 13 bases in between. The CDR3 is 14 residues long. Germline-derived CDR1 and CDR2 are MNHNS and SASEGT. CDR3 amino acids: CASSRRGLDEKLFF. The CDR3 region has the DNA TGTGCCAGCAGTAGACGGGGTCTTGATGAAAAACTGTTTTTT.